One sample yielded the 12 T cell receptor beta chains listed below, sequenced in a study of early T cells in non-severe SARS-CoV-2 infection. MiXCR, applied by TCRdb to the 5' RACE reads, yields one record per CDR3 protein. This table has some 89,000 distinct CDR3 sequences, approximately 11% appearing once. The sequences come from whole blood, collected at baseline. Receptors were obtained from an adult who was a healthcare worker with PCR-confirmed SARS-CoV-2 infection or an uninfected control (not recorded which).

This clonotype was counted ten times or more. The chain employs TRBV28 and TRBJ1-1; no clear D gene. The CDR3 runs 15 residues. Trimming left V 4 bases short and J 2 bases short, with 14 bases between. Germline V gene data show CDR1 as MDHEN and CDR2 as SYDVKM. This CDR3 reads CASSWVTTSNTEAFF. The DNA of the CDR3 is TGTGCCAGCAGTTGGGTGACAACGTCTAACACTGAAGCTTTCTTT. Looking up the rest from reference TRBV28 and TRBJ1-1 gives the full variable domain: DVKVTQSSRYLVKRTGEKVFLECVQDMDHENMFWYRQDPGLGLRLIYFSYDVKMKEKGDIPEGYSVSREKKERFSLILESASTNQTSMYLCASSWVTTSNTEAFFGQGTRLTVV.

This clonotype was observed at least ten times. The CDR3 region has the DNA TGTGCCAGCAGCGAAAGGACTGAAGCTTTCTTT. The encoded protein is CASSERTEAFF. The chain links TRBV12-3 or TRBV12-4 to TRBJ1-1; D is unresolved. This CDR3 is 11 amino acids long. V was trimmed by 6 bases and J by 5 bases, leaving 7 bases between them.

The V call is TRBV4-3, the J call TRBJ2-7, with a possible D match to TRBD2 (6 bases). V was clipped by 0 bases and J by 4 bases, with 13 bases between them. Germline assignment: CDR1 LGHNA and CDR2 YSLEER. The CDR3 sequence is 15 residues long. The CDR3 reads CASSQDARGSYEQYF. Written as DNA, the CDR3 is TGCGCCAGCAGCCAAGATGCGCGGGGATCATACGAGCAGTACTTC.

This clonotype was counted at least ten times. The rearrangement links TRBV10-3 to TRBJ2-1, with D possibly TRBD2 on 7 matching bases. Trimming left V 6 bases short and J 4 bases short, with 13 bases between. The CDR3 has 14 residues. Germline assignment: CDR1 ENHRY and CDR2 SYGVKD. CDR3 loop: CAIRTGGLYNEQFF. The DNA for the CDR3 is TGTGCCATCAGGACGGGGGGCTTGTACAATGAGCAGTTCTTC.

This clonotype was seen a few times. The rearrangement uses TRBV19 and TRBJ2-6; the D is unclear. V was trimmed by 5 bases and J by 0 bases, leaving 5 bases between them. The CDR3 covers 14 residues. CDR1 is LNHDA and CDR2 is SQIVND in the germline V gene (reference sequence). Written as DNA, the CDR3 is TGTGCCAGTAGTCCTAACTCTGGGGCCAACGTCCTGACTTTC. It yields the protein CASSPNSGANVLTF.

This chain joins TRBV10-3 and TRBJ1-5; no firm D call. This CDR3 contains 16 residues. The V gene's germline CDR1 is ENHRY and CDR2 SYGVKD. The V end was cut by 1 base, the J end by 4 bases, with 14 bases between. CDR3 DNA sequence: TGTGCCATCAGTGAGTTTGGGCGGACTAAGAATCAGCCCCAGCATTTT. As protein: CAISEFGRTKNQPQHF.

This clonotype was seen ten or more times. This chain joins TRBV30 and TRBJ2-7; possibly TRBD1 for D (6 bases). Germline V gene sequence: CDR1 GTSNPN, CDR2 SVGIG (reference sequence). The germline V and J ends were trimmed by 5 bases and 6 bases, with 11 bases remaining between them. CDR3 length equals 11 residues. The CDR3 DNA sequence: TGTGCCTGGGGAACAGGGACCGAGCAGTACTTC. It encodes CAWGTGTEQYF.

In its sample, this clonotype was seen many times. The chain is built from TRBV20-1 and TRBJ1-2; D unclear. Trimming left V 3 bases short and J 10 bases short, with 12 bases between. The CDR3 sequence is 11 residues long. Germline assignment: CDR1 DFQATT and CDR2 SNEGSKA (reference sequence). The CDR3 DNA reads as TGCAGTGCTAGGGGCACGCATGTCTACACCTTC. Translation: CSARGTHVYTF.

This clonotype was counted only a few times. The rearrangement uses TRBV7-9 and TRBJ2-7, with 9 bases lining up with TRBD1. The CDR3 loop spans 16 amino acids. V trimming: 5 bases; J trimming: 1 base; junction bases outside the gene matches: 9. Germline values: CDR1 SEHNR, CDR2 FQNEAQ (reference sequence). CDR3 nucleotides: TGTGCCAGCAGCCGTACGGACAGGGGTTATTCCTACGAGCAGTACTTC. Protein sequence: CASSRTDRGYSYEQYF.

This clonotype showed up just a few times. This sequence joins TRBV5-4 and TRBJ2-1; 7 bases fit TRBD1. The CDR3 extends over 16 amino acids. Germline V CDR1 and CDR2: SGHNT, YYREEE (reference sequence). V gave up 2 bases and J gave up 1 base; unmatched junction bases: 6. This CDR3 reads CASSFRAGGSYNEQFF. The DNA of the CDR3 is TGTGCCAGCAGCTTCCGGGCAGGGGGTTCCTACAATGAGCAGTTCTTC.

This clonotype was detected many times. The rearrangement links TRBV15 to TRBJ1-5; TRBD1 matches at 7 bases. The CDR3 length is 19 residues. The germline gives CDR1 LNHNV, CDR2 YYDKDF (reference sequence). Trimming cost V 0 bases and J 0 bases; bases outside gene matches: 11. DNA of the CDR3: TGTGCCACCAGCAGAGATCTAGGGACAGTCGATTATAGCAATCAGCCCCAGCATTTT. As protein: CATSRDLGTVDYSNQPQHF.

The chain links TRBV7-9 to TRBJ1-2; a weak D match, TRBD1 (6 bases). Germline lookup yields CDR1 SEHNR and CDR2 FQNEAQ (reference sequence). V dropped 3 bases and J dropped 3 bases, with 11 bases sitting between them. The CDR3 contains 14 residues. CDR3 sequence (DNA): TGTGCCAGCAGCTTCCCCCACAGGGACTATGGCTACACCTTC. Translation: CASSFPHRDYGYTF.